These 17 T cell receptor beta chains were sequenced from one sample in a study of shared clonotypes between healthy human individuals. Repertoires were generated with immunoSEQ multiplex PCR, while TCRdb's copy carries only in-frame clones and drops some. The table shows over a million clones, with 75% to 80% occurring only once. Sequencing was performed on memory CD4+ T cells from PBMCs. The subset: CD45RA-negative fraction. Receptors were obtained from a young man in good health. Some clones in this sample may be carry-over from other donors' samples.

The DNA for the CDR3 is TGTGCCACCTGGACAGGGTGGGGCAATCAGCCCCAGCATTTT. Translated, it gives CATWTGWGNQPQHF. The V and J genes are TRBV19 and TRBJ1-5; TRBD1 matches 8 bases. Germline V gives CDR1 LNHDA, CDR2 SQIVND (reference sequence). The CDR3 spans 14 residues. The junction had 7 bases not matched to a gene; V was cut back by 10 bases and J by 2 bases.

The CDR3 region has the DNA TGTGCCAGCAGCCAAGATTGGCGGGGTCTCTACGAGCAGTACTTC. Amino acid sequence: CASSQDWRGLYEQYF. The chain couples TRBV4-2 to TRBJ2-7, with D perhaps TRBD2 (6 bases). In germline, CDR1 is LGHNA, CDR2 YNFKEQ. The CDR3 extends over 15 amino acids. With 0 bases removed from V and 3 bases from J, the gap between germline ends came to 12 bases.

The chain has TRBV28 and TRBJ2-7; D not resolved. The CDR3 has 13 amino acids. Between the trimmed V and J ends, which lost 8 bases and 3 bases, there was a span of 14 bases. Germline lookup yields CDR1 MDHEN and CDR2 SYDVKM. The CDR3 DNA sequence: TGTGCCAGCTGTGAGGCGCACCACTACGAGCAGTACTTC. Its protein is CASCEAHHYEQYF.

The V gene is TRBV4-1, the J gene TRBJ2-1; TRBD2 aligns across 7 bases. The CDR3 runs to 16 residues. J gave up 2 bases and V 5 bases, and 9 bases lay outside the gene matches. Germline assignment: CDR1 MGHRA and CDR2 YSYEKL. In nucleotides, the CDR3 is TGCGCCAGCAGCTACCCTGGGACTAACACCTACAATGAGCAGTTCTTC. Protein sequence: CASSYPGTNTYNEQFF.

The gene calls are TRBV28 and TRBJ2-2; the match to TRBD1 covers 8 bases. Germline lookup yields CDR1 MDHEN and CDR2 SYDVKM. With 4 bases clipped from V and 7 bases from J, the junction kept 5 bases outside the gene matches. The CDR3 is made up of 14 amino acids. CDR3 amino acids: CASSSDRVGGELFF. In DNA form, the CDR3 reads TGTGCCAGCAGTTCGGACAGGGTGGGCGGGGAGCTGTTTTTT. The complete variable domain, with remaining parts taken from reference TRBV28 and TRBJ2-2, reads DVKVTQSSRYLVKRTGEKVFLECVQDMDHENMFWYRQDPGLGLRLIYFSYDVKMKEKGDIPEGYSVSREKKERFSLILESASTNQTSMYLCASSSDRVGGELFFGEGSRLTVL.

This chain joins TRBV18 and TRBJ2-2; 8 bases line up with TRBD1. Germline V gene lookup returns CDR1 KGHSH and CDR2 LQKENI. This CDR3 is built from 14 residues. J gave up 7 bases and V 1 base, and 2 bases lay outside the gene matches. The CDR3 loop reads CASSPRQGYGELFF. The DNA for the CDR3 is TGTGCCAGCTCACCACGACAGGGGTACGGGGAGCTGTTTTTT.

V gene TRBV5-1 combines with J gene TRBJ2-7; TRBD1 aligns across 8 bases. The CDR3 runs 15 residues. Per germline, CDR1 SGHRS and CDR2 YFSETQ. V lost 4 bases and J lost 4; bases outside the gene matches: 10. CDR3 sequence: CASSPTGALFYEQYF. For the CDR3, the DNA is TGCGCCAGCAGCCCGACAGGGGCTCTCTTTTACGAGCAGTACTTC.

The rearrangement joins TRBV28 to TRBJ2-7, with 12 bases fitting TRBD2. Germline V gene lookup returns CDR1 MDHEN and CDR2 SYDVKM. The CDR3 contains 18 residues. Losses at the gene ends were 6 bases for V and 4 bases for J; bases not matched to a gene: 16. DNA for the CDR3: TGTGCCAGCAGCTTCACTAGCGGGAGGACCCGAACAAAATACGAGCAGTACTTC. Translation gives CASSFTSGRTRTKYEQYF.

The rearrangement joins TRBV4-2 to TRBJ2-3; D might be TRBD1 or TRBD2, each matching 6 bases. CDR3 size: 16 residues. Germline CDR1 is LGHNA and CDR2 is YNFKEQ. V lost 5 bases and J lost 0, with 15 bases in between. The CDR3 is CASSSRGAPSTDTQYF. In nucleotides, the CDR3 is TGTGCCAGCAGCTCTAGGGGGGCGCCTAGCACAGATACGCAGTATTTT.

J is TRBJ1-1 and V is TRBV7-9, with 8 nucleotides matching TRBD1. V gave up 5 bases and J gave up 3 bases; unmatched junction bases: 5. The CDR3 length is 14 residues. Germline CDR1 reads SEHNR; CDR2 reads FQNEAQ (reference sequence). Here the CDR3 reads CASSGGQGDTEAFF. CDR3 bases: TGTGCCAGCAGCGGAGGACAGGGAGACACTGAAGCTTTCTTT.

The V call is TRBV14, the J call TRBJ1-1; possibly TRBD1 for D (6 bases). V was clipped by 3 bases and J by 10 bases, with 18 bases between them. Germline V gives CDR1 SGHDN, CDR2 FVKESK. The CDR3 length is 14 residues. The CDR3 DNA reads as TGTGCCAGCAGCCAGAGCGCAGGGGCCGGTCGAGCTTTCTTT. It yields the protein CASSQSAGAGRAFF.

The table lists this clone with a few counts. The chain joins TRBV12-5 to TRBJ1-3; D is unresolved. CDR1 and CDR2 from the germline V gene are LGHNT and FRNRAP. Trimming removed 7 bases from V and 0 bases from J, with 16 bases in between. This CDR3 region has 16 residues. The CDR3 DNA is TGTGCTAGTGCCTTCACGCGGGCCGACTCTGGAAACACCATATATTTT. It encodes CASAFTRADSGNTIYF. Looking up the rest from reference TRBV12-5 and TRBJ1-3 gives the full variable domain: DARVTQTPRHKVTEMGQEVTMRCQPILGHNTVFWYRQTMMQGLELLAYFRNRAPLDDSGMPKDRFSAEMPDATLATLKIQPSEPRDSAVYFCASAFTRADSGNTIYFGEGSWLTVV.

This clone has only a few counts. Within the sample, other DNA sequences also encode this same CDR3. V is TRBV18 and J is TRBJ2-7; D remains unclear. Trimming shortened V by 0 bases and J by 1 base, and 7 bases separated the two germline ends. The CDR3 has 14 residues. Germline values: CDR1 KGHSH, CDR2 LQKENI. CDR3 in DNA: TGTGCCAGCTCACCACCGGACGGATCCTACGAGCAGTACTTC. Its protein is CASSPPDGSYEQYF. Based on the CDR3 plus reference TRBV18 and TRBJ2-7, the full variable domain is NAGVMQNPRHLVRRRGQEARLRCSPMKGHSHVYWYRQLPEEGLKFMVYLQKENIIDESGMPKERFSAEFPKEGPSILRIQQVVRGDSAAYFCASSPPDGSYEQYFGPGTRLTVT.

The chain combines TRBV7-8 with TRBJ2-2; TRBD1 matches 7 bases. Looked up from germline, CDR1 is SGHVS and CDR2 is FQNEAQ. The junction had 8 bases not matched to a gene; V was cut back by 2 bases and J by 5 bases. The CDR3 runs to 16 residues. CDR3 sequence reads: CASSLTGTVYTGELFF. The DNA for the CDR3 is TGTGCCAGCAGCTTAACTGGGACAGTATATACCGGGGAGCTGTTTTTT.

The chain is built from TRBV10-2 and TRBJ1-5; tentative D call: TRBD1 (6 bases). The V end lost 4 bases, the J end lost 4 bases, and 14 bases lay between the germline ends. This CDR3 region has 15 residues. Germline CDR1 reads WSHSY; CDR2 reads SAAADI. Here the CDR3 reads CASSVGQGRNQPQHF. CDR3 DNA: TGCGCCAGCAGTGTAGGGCAGGGGAGGAATCAGCCCCAGCATTTT.

This chain connects TRBV6-6 to TRBJ1-2; D not resolved. CDR1 and CDR2 from the germline V gene are MNHNY and SVGAGI (reference sequence). The V end lost 4 bases, the J end lost 7 bases, and 10 bases lay between the germline ends. The CDR3 extends over 12 amino acids. The CDR3 DNA reads as TGTGCCAGCAGTTTAACAGCTGCTGGCTACACCTTC. Translating gives CASSLTAAGYTF.

The chain couples TRBV14 to TRBJ1-1; D is unclear. This CDR3 is built from 17 residues. The V end lost 3 bases, the J end lost 0 bases, and 17 bases lay between the germline ends. CDR1 is SGHDN, CDR2 FVKESK, per germline. This chain's CDR3 is CASSHWAGRSLNTEAFF. In DNA form, the CDR3 reads TGTGCCAGCAGCCATTGGGCAGGCCGCTCCTTGAACACTGAAGCTTTCTTT.